The present T cell receptor (beta chain) was sequenced within a study of blood T cell repertoires in COVID-19 (dated by TCRdb to between 2020 and 2021). For context, the study as a whole: The collaborator samples originated in the United States, Italy and Spain and spanned the acute and convalescent phases of COVID-19. The material from the prospective study consisted of cDNA or gDNA derived from T cells, B-cell-depleted T cells, or PBMCs. Deeply sampled blood TCRbeta repertoires from subjects exposed to, actively infected with, or recovered from COVID-19 were included in the dataset. The repertoires were made available in a free public database intended to serve as a resource for research on the immune response to SARS-CoV-2. The samples were drawn from the first 160 participants of the ongoing ImmuneRACE study and from under 1,500 subjects provided by 6 global collaborators. A de-identified subject ID, COVID-19 status, age in years and sex were almost always included in the sample metadata. Where available, HLA class I and class II types were obtained from metadata supplied by the sample provider rather than from assay-based typing. Study-level results and caveats: The quantity of clinical and demographic metadata differed by source and by participant and was supplied without curation.

TCRbeta CDR3 regions were amplified from genomic DNA by means of the immunoSEQ Assay, a bias-controlled multiplex PCR. The authors' analysis ran thus. Within the assay, amplification of reference gene primers was used to estimate how many nucleated cells each sample contained. To quantify the absolute abundance of each unique TCRbeta CDR3 rearrangement, sequence reads were collapsed and filtered. For each sample, productive Simpson clonality was calculated as the square root of Simpson's diversity index across productive rearrangements. TCRdb's version of the immuneACCESS table is confined to in-frame rearrangements and falls short of the full clone set. An unresolved V gene accounts for under half of the shortfall where checked; the remainder is of unknown origin. V and J calls and clone size are as listed in that table; D and trimming were resolved from the DNA. The sample table contains approximately 46,000 clones; only one count was recorded for roughly 84% of them. 10% to 15% of the sample rests with the top ten.

The CDR3 runs 15 residues from the cysteine to the phenylalanine. Only CDR3 DNA is held: 45 bases, read in frame from base 1. Cut back by 0 bases and 3 bases, the V and J ends lie 13 bases apart. CDR1 SGHRS and CDR2 YFSETQ are derived from the germline V gene. The collaborating institutions used their own protocols to collect whole blood in K2EDTA tubes. Collaborator samples were shipped for TCRbeta analysis as frozen whole blood, isolated PBMCs, or DNA extracted from either sample type. With respect to this clone: Its antigen remains undetermined. Base qualities are missing; no much larger clone stands one base away.

This TCR was sampled from a human donor in a cohort sampled during active COVID-19. Sample: peripheral blood. The chain uses TRBV5-1 and TRBJ2-7, with the D gene call left open. The bases are TGCGCCAGCAGCTTGGCCCCCCCGAGACTCTACGAGCAGTACTTC. Translation gives CASSLAPPRLYEQYF.